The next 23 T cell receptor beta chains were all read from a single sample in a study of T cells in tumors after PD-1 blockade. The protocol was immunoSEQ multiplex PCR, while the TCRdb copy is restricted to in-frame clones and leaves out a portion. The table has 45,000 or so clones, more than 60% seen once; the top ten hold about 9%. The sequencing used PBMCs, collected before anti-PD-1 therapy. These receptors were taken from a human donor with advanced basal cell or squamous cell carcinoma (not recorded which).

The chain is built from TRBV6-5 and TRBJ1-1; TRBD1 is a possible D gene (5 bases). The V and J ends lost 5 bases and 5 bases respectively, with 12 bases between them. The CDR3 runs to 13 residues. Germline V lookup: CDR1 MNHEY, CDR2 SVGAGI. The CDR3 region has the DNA TGTGCCAGCAGTAACCCCGGGGGGACTGAAGCTTTCTTT. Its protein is CASSNPGGTEAFF.

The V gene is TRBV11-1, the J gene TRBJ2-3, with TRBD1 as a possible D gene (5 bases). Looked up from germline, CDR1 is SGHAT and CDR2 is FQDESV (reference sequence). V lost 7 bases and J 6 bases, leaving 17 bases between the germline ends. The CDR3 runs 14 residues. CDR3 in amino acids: CASIQGVGMDTQYF. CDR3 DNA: TGTGCCAGCATCCAAGGGGTGGGAATGGATACGCAGTATTTT.

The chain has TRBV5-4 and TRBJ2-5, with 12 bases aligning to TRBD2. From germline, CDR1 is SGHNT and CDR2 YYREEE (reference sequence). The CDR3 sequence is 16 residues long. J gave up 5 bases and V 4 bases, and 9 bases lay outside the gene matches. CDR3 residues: CASSVLNLAGGETQYF. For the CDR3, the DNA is TGTGCCAGCAGCGTACTAAACCTAGCGGGAGGGGAGACCCAGTACTTC.

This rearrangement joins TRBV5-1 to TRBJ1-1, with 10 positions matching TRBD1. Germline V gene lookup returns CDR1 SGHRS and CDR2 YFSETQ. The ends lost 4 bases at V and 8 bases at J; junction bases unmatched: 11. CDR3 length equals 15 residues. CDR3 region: CASSQRGQGVSEAFF. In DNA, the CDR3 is TGCGCCAGCAGCCAACGAGGACAGGGGGTTTCCGAAGCTTTCTTT. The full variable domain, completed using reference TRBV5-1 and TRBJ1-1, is KAGVTQTPRYLIKTRGQQVTLSCSPISGHRSVSWYQQTPGQGLQFLFEYFSETQRNKGNFPGRFSGRQFSNSRSEMNVSTLELGDSALYLCASSQRGQGVSEAFFGQGTRLTVV.

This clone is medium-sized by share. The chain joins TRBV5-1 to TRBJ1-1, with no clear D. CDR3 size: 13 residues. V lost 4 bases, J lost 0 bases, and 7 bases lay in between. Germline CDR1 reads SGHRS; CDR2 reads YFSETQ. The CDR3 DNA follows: TGCGCCAGCAGCGTGGGCATGAACACTGAAGCTTTCTTT. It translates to CASSVGMNTEAFF.

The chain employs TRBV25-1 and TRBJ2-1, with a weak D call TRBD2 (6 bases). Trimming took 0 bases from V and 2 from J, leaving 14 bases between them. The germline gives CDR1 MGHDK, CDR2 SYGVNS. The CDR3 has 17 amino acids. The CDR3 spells CASSEYKGTPPYNEQFF. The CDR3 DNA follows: TGTGCCAGCAGTGAATATAAAGGGACTCCCCCCTACAATGAGCAGTTCTTC.

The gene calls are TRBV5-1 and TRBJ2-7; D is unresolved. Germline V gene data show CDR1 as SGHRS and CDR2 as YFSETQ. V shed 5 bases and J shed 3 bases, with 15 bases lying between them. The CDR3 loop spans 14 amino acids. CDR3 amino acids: CASSGEGVGYEQYF. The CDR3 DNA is TGCGCCAGCAGTGGTGAAGGAGTTGGCTACGAGCAGTACTTC. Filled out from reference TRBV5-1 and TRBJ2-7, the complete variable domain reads KAGVTQTPRYLIKTRGQQVTLSCSPISGHRSVSWYQQTPGQGLQFLFEYFSETQRNKGNFPGRFSGRQFSNSRSEMNVSTLELGDSALYLCASSGEGVGYEQYFGPGTRLTVT.

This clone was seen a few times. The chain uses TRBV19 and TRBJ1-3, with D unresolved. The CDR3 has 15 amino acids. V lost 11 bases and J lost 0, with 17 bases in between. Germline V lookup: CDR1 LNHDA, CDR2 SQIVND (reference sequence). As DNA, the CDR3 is TGTGCCTCGAATGGCCCCCCTTACTCTGGAAACACCATATATTTT. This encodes CASNGPPYSGNTIYF.

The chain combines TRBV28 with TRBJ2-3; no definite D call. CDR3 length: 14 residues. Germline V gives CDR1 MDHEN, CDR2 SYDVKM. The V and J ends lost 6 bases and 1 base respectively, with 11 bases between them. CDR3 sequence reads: CASSPPGRTDTQYF. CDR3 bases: TGTGCCAGCAGCCCTCCCGGTCGCACAGATACGCAGTATTTT.

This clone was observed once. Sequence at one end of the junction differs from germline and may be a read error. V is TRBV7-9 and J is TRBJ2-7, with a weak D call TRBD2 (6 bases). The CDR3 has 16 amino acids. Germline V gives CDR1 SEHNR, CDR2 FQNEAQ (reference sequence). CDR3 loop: CASSLEGSGRPYGQYF. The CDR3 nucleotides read TGTGCCAGCAGCTTAGAAGGTAGCGGAAGACCCTACGGGCAGTACTTC.

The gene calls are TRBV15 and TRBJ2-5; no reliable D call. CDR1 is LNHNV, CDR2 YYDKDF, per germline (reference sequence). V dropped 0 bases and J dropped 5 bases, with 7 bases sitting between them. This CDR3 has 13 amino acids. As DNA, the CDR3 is TGTGCCACCAGCAGAGACATGGGGGAGACCCAGTACTTC. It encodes CATSRDMGETQYF. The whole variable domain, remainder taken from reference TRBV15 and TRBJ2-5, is DAMVIQNPRYQVTQFGKPVTLSCSQTLNHNVMYWYQQKSSQAPKLLFHYYDKDFNNEADTPDNFQSRRPNTSFCFLDIRSPGLGDTAMYLCATSRDMGETQYFGPGTRLLVL.

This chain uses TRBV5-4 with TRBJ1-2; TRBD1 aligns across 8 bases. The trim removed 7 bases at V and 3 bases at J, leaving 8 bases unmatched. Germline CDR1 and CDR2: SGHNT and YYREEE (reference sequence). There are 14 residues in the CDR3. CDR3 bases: TGTGCCAGCCCAGACTTGGACAGGGACTATGGCTACACCTTC. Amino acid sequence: CASPDLDRDYGYTF. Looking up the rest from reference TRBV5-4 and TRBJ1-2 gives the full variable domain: ETGVTQSPTHLIKTRGQQVTLRCSSQSGHNTVSWYQQALGQGPQFIFQYYREEENGRGNFPPRFSGLQFPNYSSELNVNALELDDSALYLCASPDLDRDYGYTFGSGTRLTVV.

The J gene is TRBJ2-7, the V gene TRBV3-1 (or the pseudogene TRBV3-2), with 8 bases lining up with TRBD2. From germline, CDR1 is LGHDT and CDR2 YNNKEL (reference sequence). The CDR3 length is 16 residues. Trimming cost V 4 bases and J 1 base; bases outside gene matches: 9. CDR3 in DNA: TGTGCCAGCAGCCCACGGGAACGACTAGCGTCCTACGAGCAGTACTTC. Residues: CASSPRERLASYEQYF.

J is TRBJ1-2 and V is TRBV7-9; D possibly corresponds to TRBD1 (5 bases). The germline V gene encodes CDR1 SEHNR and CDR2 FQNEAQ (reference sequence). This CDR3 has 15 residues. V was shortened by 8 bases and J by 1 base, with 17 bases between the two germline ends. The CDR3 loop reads CASGQQAGNNYGYTF. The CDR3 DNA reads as TGTGCCAGCGGCCAACAGGCAGGGAATAACTATGGCTACACCTTC.

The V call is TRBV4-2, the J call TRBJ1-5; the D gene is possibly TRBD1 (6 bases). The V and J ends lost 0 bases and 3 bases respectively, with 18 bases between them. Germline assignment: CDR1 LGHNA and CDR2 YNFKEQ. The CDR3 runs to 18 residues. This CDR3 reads CASSQDLSSRTVNQPQHF. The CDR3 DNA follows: TGTGCCAGCAGCCAAGATCTATCCTCCCGGACAGTCAATCAGCCCCAGCATTTT.

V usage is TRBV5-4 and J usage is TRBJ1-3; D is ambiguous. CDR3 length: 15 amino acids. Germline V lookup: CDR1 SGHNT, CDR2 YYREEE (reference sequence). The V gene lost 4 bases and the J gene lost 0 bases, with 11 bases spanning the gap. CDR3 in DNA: TGTGCCAGCAGCCCCGATACGTTCTCTGGAAACACCATATATTTT. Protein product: CASSPDTFSGNTIYF.

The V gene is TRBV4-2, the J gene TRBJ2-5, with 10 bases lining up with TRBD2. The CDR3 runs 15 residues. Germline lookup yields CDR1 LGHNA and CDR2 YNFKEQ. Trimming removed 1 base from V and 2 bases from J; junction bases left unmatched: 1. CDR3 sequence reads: CASSQGTSGQETQYF. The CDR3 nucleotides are TGTGCCAGCAGCCAAGGGACTAGCGGACAAGAGACCCAGTACTTC.

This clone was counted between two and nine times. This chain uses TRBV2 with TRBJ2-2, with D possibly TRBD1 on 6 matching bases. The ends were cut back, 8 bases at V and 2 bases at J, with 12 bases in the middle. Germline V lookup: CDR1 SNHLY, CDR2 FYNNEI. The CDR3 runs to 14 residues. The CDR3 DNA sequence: TGTGCCAGCCTAGGGGGTTACAACACCGGGGAGCTGTTTTTT. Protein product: CASLGGYNTGELFF.

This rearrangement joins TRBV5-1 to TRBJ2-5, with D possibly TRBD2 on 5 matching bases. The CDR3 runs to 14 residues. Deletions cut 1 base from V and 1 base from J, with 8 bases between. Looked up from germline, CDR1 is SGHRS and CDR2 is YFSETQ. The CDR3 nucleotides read TGCGCCAGCAGCTTGTATGCGGGCCAAGAGACCCAGTACTTC. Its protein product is CASSLYAGQETQYF.

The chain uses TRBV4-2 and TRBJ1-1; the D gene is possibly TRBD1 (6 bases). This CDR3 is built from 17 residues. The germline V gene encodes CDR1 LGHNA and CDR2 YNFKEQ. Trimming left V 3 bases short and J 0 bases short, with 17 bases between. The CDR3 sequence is CASSQPPGQSMNTEAFF. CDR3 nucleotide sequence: TGTGCCAGCAGCCAGCCTCCTGGACAGAGCATGAACACTGAAGCTTTCTTT.

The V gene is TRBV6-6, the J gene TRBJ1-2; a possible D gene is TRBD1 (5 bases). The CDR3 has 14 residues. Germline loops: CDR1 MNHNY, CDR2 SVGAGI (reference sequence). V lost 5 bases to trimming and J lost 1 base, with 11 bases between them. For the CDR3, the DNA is TGTGCCAGCAGTCGGGACCGCTTTAACTATGGCTACACCTTC. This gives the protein CASSRDRFNYGYTF.

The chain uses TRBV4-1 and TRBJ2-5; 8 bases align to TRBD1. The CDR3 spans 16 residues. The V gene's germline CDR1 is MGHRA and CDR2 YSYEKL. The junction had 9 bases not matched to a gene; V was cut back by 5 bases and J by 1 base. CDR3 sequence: CASSSGTGSFQETQYF. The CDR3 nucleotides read TGCGCCAGCAGCTCTGGGACAGGAAGTTTCCAAGAGACCCAGTACTTC.

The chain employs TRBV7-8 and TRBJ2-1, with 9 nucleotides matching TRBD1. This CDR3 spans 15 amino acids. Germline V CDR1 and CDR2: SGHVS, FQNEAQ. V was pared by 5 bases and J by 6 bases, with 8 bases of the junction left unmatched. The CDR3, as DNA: TGTGCCAGCAGCGCCAACAGGGGGCCTATCAATGAGCAGTTCTTC. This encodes CASSANRGPINEQFF.